The next 13 T cell receptor beta chains were all read from a single sample in a study of shared clonotypes between healthy human individuals. The table came from immunoSEQ multiplex PCR; TCRdb's copy has only in-frame clones and leaves some out. The sample consists of millions of clones, approximately 94% of them appearing once. CD45RO-negative, CCR7-positively selected cells formed the naive CD8 fraction, excluding terminally differentiated effector memory CD45RA+ cells. Sequenced sample: naive CD8+ T cells sorted from blood. These receptors were collected from a man aged 18 to 30 in good health.

The J gene is TRBJ1-1, the V gene TRBV7-9; tentatively, D is TRBD1 (6 bases). The CDR3 runs 17 residues. Germline lookup yields CDR1 SEHNR and CDR2 FQNEAQ (reference sequence). V gave up 2 bases and J gave up 7 bases, with 23 bases separating them. DNA of the CDR3: TGTGCCAGCAGCTTAAATATGGGTATCGGGGGCTCGGGTGAAGCTTTCTTT. As protein: CASSLNMGIGGSGEAFF.

This CDR3 is CASSLDNGYRYGYTF. The DNA for the CDR3 is TGTGCCAGCAGCTTAGATAACGGATACAGATATGGCTACACCTTC. The chain joins TRBV7-9 to TRBJ1-2; D not certain. The CDR3 sequence is 15 residues long. Trimming cost V 1 base and J 5 bases, with 14 bases left between them. Germline loops: CDR1 SEHNR, CDR2 FQNEAQ (reference sequence). Drawing the rest from reference TRBV7-9 and TRBJ1-2, the complete variable domain is DTGVSQNPRHKITKRGQNVTFRCDPISEHNRLYWYRQTLGQGPEFLTYFQNEAQLEKSRLLSDRFSAERPKGSFSTLEIQRTEQGDSAMYLCASSLDNGYRYGYTFGSGTRLTVV.

This chain joins TRBV29-1 and TRBJ2-2; TRBD1 agrees at 7 bases. The germline gives CDR1 SQVTM, CDR2 ANQGSEA. V lost 5 bases, J lost 0 bases, and 9 bases stayed unmatched. The CDR3 sequence is 16 residues long. CDR3 bases: TGCAGCGTTACGGGACAGCCAAACGCGAACACCGGGGAGCTGTTTTTT. It codes for CSVTGQPNANTGELFF.

V gene TRBV29-1 combines with J gene TRBJ2-2; no clear D gene. The CDR3 contains 13 residues. V dropped 7 bases and J dropped 2 bases, with 11 bases sitting between them. Germline CDR1 and CDR2: SQVTM and ANQGSEA. This CDR3 is CSGTDANTGELFF. For the CDR3, the DNA is TGCAGCGGGACGGACGCAAACACCGGGGAGCTGTTTTTT.

V is TRBV7-2 and J is TRBJ2-7; 7 nucleotides line up with TRBD1. V dropped 5 bases and J dropped 3; count of bases not matched to a gene: 7. The length of the CDR3 is 14 residues. The germline V gene has CDR1 SGHTA and CDR2 FQGNSA. CDR3 residues: CASSTPGQNYEQYF. Here the CDR3 DNA reads TGTGCCAGCAGCACCCCGGGACAGAACTACGAGCAGTACTTC.

This clone was counted many times. The chain uses TRBV6-5 and TRBJ2-5; maybe TRBD2 (5 bases). Germline CDR1 and CDR2: MNHEY and SVGAGI. V was pared by 4 bases and J by 2 bases, with 11 bases between. The CDR3 loop spans 14 amino acids. The CDR3 region has the DNA TGTGCCAGCAGTTTTTCAAGCGGACAAGAGACCCAGTACTTC. Protein product: CASSFSSGQETQYF.

The chain's CDR3 is CASSQGPGLAGTDTQYF. CDR3 DNA: TGCGCCAGCAGCCAAGGCCCGGGACTAGCGGGCACAGATACGCAGTATTTT. The chain joins TRBV4-3 to TRBJ2-3, with 11 positions matching TRBD2. Germline CDR1 and CDR2: LGHNA and YSLEER. The V and J ends lost 1 base and 1 base, in that order; junction bases with no gene match: 4. This CDR3 contains 17 residues.

The genes are TRBV4-1 and TRBJ1-4, with D perhaps matching TRBD1 (6 bases). Germline CDR1 is MGHRA and CDR2 is YSYEKL. Trimming took 3 bases from V and 6 from J, leaving 17 bases between them. The CDR3 runs 16 residues. CDR3 protein: CASSHLYRAGDEKLFF. DNA of the CDR3: TGCGCCAGCAGCCATCTCTACAGGGCGGGGGATGAAAAACTGTTTTTT.

The chain joins TRBV6-1 to TRBJ2-7; tentatively, D is TRBD1 (5 bases). Germline lookup yields CDR1 MNHNS and CDR2 SASEGT. There are 17 residues in the CDR3. The V and J ends lost 2 bases and 1 base respectively, with 18 bases between them. CDR3 DNA: TGTGCCAGCAGTGAAAAAAACGCTGATTACAGGTCCTACGAGCAGTACTTC. Amino acid sequence: CASSEKNADYRSYEQYF.

The chain is built from TRBV5-6 and TRBJ2-1; D gene unclear. The V and J ends lost 4 bases and 7 bases respectively, with 9 bases between them. Germline V CDR1 and CDR2: SGHDT, YYEEEE. The CDR3 sequence is 12 residues long. CDR3: CASSVRVNEQFF. For the CDR3, the DNA is TGTGCCAGCAGCGTTAGGGTAAATGAGCAGTTCTTC.

This chain uses TRBV5-3 with TRBJ1-5; D gene ambiguous. TRBV5-3 is treated as an ORF (open reading frame) with a function not yet certain. Trimming cost V 2 bases and J 9 bases, with 18 bases left between them. This CDR3 is 15 amino acids long. Here the CDR3 DNA reads TGTGCCAGAAGCTTATGTCCGGTATATCGTTCGCCCCAGCATTTT. Residues: CARSLCPVYRSPQHF.

In its sample, this clone was seen once. This rearrangement joins TRBV5-8 to TRBJ1-5; TRBD1 aligns across 7 bases. The V segment lost 0 bases and the J segment 2 bases; nucleotides outside the gene matches: 5. From germline, CDR1 is SGHTS and CDR2 YDEGEE. This CDR3 is built from 16 residues. CDR3 residues: CASSLGDSDRNQPQHF. The CDR3 bases are TGTGCCAGCAGCTTGGGGGACAGTGACCGCAATCAGCCCCAGCATTTT.

CDR3 region: CASSPTQLAGGQETQYF. CDR3 DNA sequence: TGCGCCAGCAGCCCAACTCAACTAGCGGGGGGGCAAGAGACCCAGTACTTC. This chain connects TRBV4-1 to TRBJ2-5, with 13 bases identical to TRBD2. The germline V gene has CDR1 MGHRA and CDR2 YSYEKL. This CDR3 spans 17 amino acids. J was trimmed by 2 bases and V by 4 bases; bases with no gene match: 7.